The source of this TCR beta chain is a study of beta chain features in type 1 diabetes listed by TCRdb under 2018. In the study overall: No differences in mean age, gender distribution, total cell number or subset yield were found between patients and healthy donors. Across all samples, almost 110 million sorted cells were examined, and cell number per subset correlated strongly with RNA yield. The study compared TCRB repertoires of sorted circulating CD4+ T cell subsets between recently diagnosed type 1 diabetes patients and matched healthy donors. Regulatory and stem cell-like memory subsets were obtained from only 8 patients and roughly 8 healthy donors, while naive and central memory subsets were obtained from all 30 or so donors.

Study-wide findings and limitations: HLA sub-analyses involved small numbers of individuals, so any influence of HLA type on TCRB rearrangement remained unresolved. PCR may preferentially amplify shorter templates, but because patient and control samples were amplified and corrected together, any resulting skew would affect both groups equally. The naive, central memory and regulatory TCRB repertoires appeared to resemble one another more closely among patients than among healthy donors. A moderate but significant shortening of TCRB CDR3 length was observed in type 1 diabetes patients in all four CD4+ subsets. Because cDNA rather than genomic DNA was sequenced, highly expressing activated cells could have been over-represented, although no difference in activation and CD3 levels was found between groups. At VDJ recombination sites, type 1 diabetes patients had fewer insertions and more deleted nucleotides, which implies abnormalities in thymic rearrangement.

This clone was picked up a small number of times. What antigen it recognizes has not been identified. Base qualities are not provided; no much larger clone lies one nucleotide away. Each donor gave one peripheral blood draw, roughly 0.12 L on average, collected into heparinised tubes. A BD FACSAria II and a panel including CD45RO, CCR7, CD25, CD127, CD95 and CD27 were used to sort naive, central memory, regulatory and stem cell-like memory CD4+ T cells. Every sorted population had a purity above 95%. PBMCs were isolated immediately by Lymphoprep density gradient centrifugation and stained directly without culture. To minimize batch effects, samples were stained and sorted in pairs, one healthy donor with one patient per experiment. The entire amount of isolated RNA was reverse transcribed using the High Capacity cDNA Reverse Transcription Kit, so the sequenced TCRB transcripts were expressed ones. Deep immunoSEQ sequencing was performed on naive, central memory and regulatory T cell samples, with an average of roughly 3.3 million total reads per sample. After sorted cells were lysed in RLT buffer, RNA was extracted with DNase-treated RNeasy Micro or Mini kits, with the choice depending on cell number. Each cell subset was processed separately to prevent cross-contamination, with patient and healthy donor samples processed together. TCRB sequences were amplified from cDNA with the immunoSEQ multiplex PCR, producing 87-bp fragments spanning the CDR3 region. The amplicons were sequenced using the Illumina HiSeq platform. Turning to the authors' computational methods: Synthetic template baselines were used to correct PCR bias computationally, reads within Hamming distance 2 were collapsed together, and singletons that could not be merged were discarded. Reads were aligned against IMGT so that V, D and J genes, CDR3 length and insertions or deletions at six rearrangement sites could be assigned. Clonotype counts were normalized to sorted cell number within each subset before computing true diversity and Gini coefficients with the tcR R package. The overlap coefficient, calculated on TCRB nucleotide sequences, was used to measure repertoire sharing. Out-of-frame TCRB sequences from naive cells were analyzed as a proxy for the pre-selection repertoire. Here the immuneACCESS table is served through TCRdb, limited to in-frame sequences with V and J called. Missing clones are a known gap in these copies; in checked studies unresolved V genes cover under half, and the rest lacks a known reason. The V and J calls and clone size were taken over from that table, and D and trimming were inferred from the DNA. The sample contains hundreds of thousands of clones, about 11% of them found a single time. The ten top clones hold more than 0.015% of the sample.

The TCR comes from a man aged 30 to 39 with type 1 diabetes. Sequences were obtained from naive CD4+ T cells from blood. The cell subset or site label corresponds to: true naive CD4+ T cells.

Read as DNA, the sequence is TGTGCCAGCGCCGGGACTCAGGGTACGGGAGGGGGGTCACCCCTCCACTTT. The encoded protein is CASAGTQGTGGGSPLHF. The sequence links TRBV28 to TRBJ1-6; the best D guess is TRBD1, with 6 bases matching. CDR1 and CDR2 are read off the germline V gene as MDHEN and SYDVKM. The CDR3, from cysteine to phenylalanine, totals 17 residues. The DNA shown is the 51-base CDR3, in frame from base 1. Trimming at the junction amounts to 8 bases on V and 10 bases on J, and the germline ends lie 27 bases apart.